This is a list of T cell receptor beta chains from one sample in a study of T cell changes during pregnancy in multiple sclerosis. The method was immunoSEQ multiplex PCR; TCRdb's version includes in-frame clones alone and lacks a portion of them. The repertoire holds about 38,000 clones, with 85% to 95% as singletons. The specimen was CD8+ T cells from peripheral blood mononuclear cells, collected in the third trimester of pregnancy. The receptors here all came from a female donor with multiple sclerosis, enrolled in a pregnancy study. Both conserved end residues are part of each CDR3. D genes are given only for firm matches. Not all rows give a size; the values are once, few, many and, for expanded clones, a class.

V gene	J gene	clone size	D gene	CDR3 DNA	CDR3 protein
TRBV7-6	TRBJ2-3	NA	NA	TGTGCCAGCAGCACCGACTGGCGGGGTGCCTCCACAGATACGCAGTATTTT	CASSTDWRGASTDTQYF
TRBV2	TRBJ1-2	NA	TRBD1	TGTGCCAGCAGGGCCGGGACAGACCTCAAGAACACCTTC	CASRAGTDLKNTF
TRBV12-5	TRBJ1-1	NA	NA	TGTGCTAGTAGGGGGAAAGACACTGAAGCTTTCTTT	CASRGKDTEAFF
TRBV6-5	TRBJ2-2	NA	TRBD1	TGTGCCACCTCACAGGGGCTGACTGGGACCGGGGAGCTGTTTTTT	CATSQGLTGTGELFF
TRBV28	TRBJ2-7	NA	TRBD2	TGTGCCAGCAGTTTAGAACTAGCGGCATACGAGCAGTACTTC	CASSLELAAYEQYF
TRBV15	TRBJ2-7	NA	TRBD1	TGTGCCACCCGCGAGCCCGGGACAGGGTTTTCCGAGCAGTACTTC	CATREPGTGFSEQYF
TRBV5-1	TRBJ1-1	NA	TRBD1	TGCGCCAGCAGCCCAAGACAGGGTTTGAACACTGAAGCTTTCTTT	CASSPRQGLNTEAFF
TRBV9	TRBJ1-2	NA	TRBD1	TGTGCCAGCAGCGGGGGGACAGGGGGCGCGGATGGCTACACCTTC	CASSGGTGGADGYTF
TRBV13	TRBJ2-1	NA	NA	TGTGCCAGCAGCCTATTCGATCACAATGAGCAGTTCTTC	CASSLFDHNEQFF
TRBV6-4	TRBJ2-4	NA	NA	TGTGCCAGCAGTGCGACAGGAGAGAAAAACATTCAGTACTTC	CASSATGEKNIQYF
TRBV10-3	TRBJ1-3	NA	NA	TGTGCCATCAGTGATGGGGCGGACACCATATATTTT	CAISDGADTIYF
TRBV6-1	TRBJ2-1	few	NA	TGTGCCAGCAGTGATGGGGAGGAGTACAATGAGCAGTTCTTC	CASSDGEEYNEQFF
TRBV21-1	TRBJ1-2	NA	NA	TGTGCCAGCAGCAAAGGGGACAGGGAAGGGGGCTACACCTTC	CASSKGDREGGYTF
TRBV21-1	TRBJ2-6	NA	NA	TGTGCCAGCAGCAAAGAACATGGGACAGGGGTCAACGTCCTGACTTTC	CASSKEHGTGVNVLTF
TRBV7-8	TRBJ1-2	NA	NA	TGTGCCAGCAGCTTAGAGCTTCCGGTTTTGCCCCGCTATGGCTACACCTTC	CASSLELPVLPRYGYTF
TRBV9	TRBJ1-5	NA	NA	TGTGCCAGCAGTGAGGGGGGGGAAGCTCAGCCCCAGCATTTT	CASSEGGEAQPQHF
TRBV7-2	TRBJ2-7	NA	TRBD1	TGTGCCAGCAGCTTAGGGGGTCGGGGACAGGGCACCTACGAGCAGTACTTC	CASSLGGRGQGTYEQYF
TRBV5-1	TRBJ2-7	NA	NA	TGCGCCAGCAGCTTGTCTAGACGGGGTGGCGAGCAGTACTTC	CASSLSRRGGEQYF
TRBV9	TRBJ2-7	NA	TRBD1	TGTGCCAGCAGCGTAGGAGACAGGGGGTACGAGCAGTACTTC	CASSVGDRGYEQYF
TRBV2	TRBJ2-5	NA	TRBD2	TGTGCCAGCCTTGGCCCAAGCGGGGAGGAACAAGAGACCCAGTACTTC	CASLGPSGEEQETQYF
TRBV25-1	TRBJ2-7	once	NA	TGTGCCAGCAGTGAATTCTACGGTACCTACGAGCAGTACTTC	CASSEFYGTYEQYF
TRBV4-1	TRBJ2-5	NA	TRBD2	TGCGCCAGCAGCCAAGAGTGGGGGGGTAAGACCCAGTACTTC	CASSQEWGGKTQYF